Listed below are T cell receptor beta chains from one sample, sequenced in a study of OX40 agonist ivuxolimab in advanced cancers. Data came from immunoSEQ multiplex PCR; TCRdb stores just in-frame clones and leaves some out. The sample yields about 70,000 clones, 81% seen once. Sequencing used CD4+ or CD8+ T cells sorted from blood, obtained in a trial of the OX40 agonist ivuxolimab. Receptors were obtained from an adult with an advanced solid tumor such as melanoma, head and neck, liver or kidney cancer. CDR3s include the opening cysteine and the closing phenylalanine or tryptophan. D genes are given only for firm matches. Size tells how often a clone was seen (once, few, many) or the class of an expanded clone, and some rows leave it out.

j_call	clone_size	v_call	d_call	cdr3_aa	cdr3_nt
TRBJ2-7	once	TRBV6-5	.	CASSYGGVRSEQYF	TGTGCCAGCAGTTACGGCGGGGTACGTAGCGAGCAGTACTTC
TRBJ1-1	.	TRBV7-9	.	CASSRTDSEAFF	TGTGCCAGCAGCCGTACTGACAGTGAAGCTTTCTTT
TRBJ2-7	.	TRBV6-1	TRBD1	CASSEGPGQGLLFEQYF	TGTGCCAGCAGTGAAGGCCCAGGACAGGGCTTGTTATTTGAGCAGTACTTC
TRBJ1-2	few	TRBV4-2	.	CASSQNRGENYGYTF	TGTGCCAGCAGCCAAAATAGGGGGGAGAACTATGGCTACACCTTC
TRBJ2-1	.	TRBV10-2	TRBD2	CASSESVPSGSNEQFF	TGCGCCAGCAGTGAGTCGGTCCCTAGCGGGTCCAATGAGCAGTTCTTC
TRBJ1-3	.	TRBV4-1	.	CASSHHRRQAPRLWKHHIF	TGCGCCAGCAGCCACCACCGGCGACAGGCCCCCCGACTCTGGAAACACCATATATTT
TRBJ2-2	.	TRBV9	.	CASSAEGTGELFF	TGTGCCAGCAGCGCGGAGGGTACCGGGGAGCTGTTTTTT
TRBJ2-1	.	TRBV7-9	.	CASSLGRPVTAWNEQFF	TGTGCCAGCAGCTTGGGTCGCCCGGTGACAGCGTGGAATGAGCAGTTCTTC
TRBJ1-5	.	TRBV6-6	.	CASTEAGGDQPQHF	TGTGCCAGCACAGAAGCCGGAGGGGATCAGCCCCAGCATTTT
TRBJ1-4	.	TRBV7-9	.	CASSQTGDSGLFF	TGTGCCAGCAGCCAAACCGGTGATTCCGGACTGTTTTTT
TRBJ2-5	.	TRBV11-1	.	CASSLGPFQETQYF	TGTGCCAGCAGCTTAGGTCCGTTTCAAGAGACCCAGTACTTC
TRBJ1-5	.	TRBV2	.	CASNPGLNQPQHF	TGTGCCAGCAACCCGGGCCTCAATCAGCCCCAGCATTTT
TRBJ1-2	.	TRBV11-3	.	CASSLWDLDGYTF	TGTGCCAGCAGCTTATGGGATCTGGATGGCTACACCTTC
TRBJ2-7	.	TRBV19	TRBD2	CASRLLAGVNEQYF	TGTGCCAGTAGGCTCCTAGCGGGAGTGAACGAGCAGTACTTC
TRBJ1-4	.	TRBV27	.	CASSLVGIGSEKLFF	TGTGCCAGCAGTTTAGTGGGAATCGGGAGTGAAAAACTGTTTTTT
TRBJ2-1	.	TRBV5-1	.	CASSLGYRVGVSYNEQFF	TGCGCCAGCAGCTTGGGATACAGGGTCGGGGTCTCCTACAATGAGCAGTTCTTC
TRBJ2-7	few	TRBV6-1	.	CASRETKDPSEQYF	TGTGCCAGCAGAGAAACCAAGGACCCAAGCGAGCAGTACTTC